This is a list of T cell receptor beta chains from one sample in a study of patients and donors after allogeneic stem cell transplantation. In TCRdb, the RT-PCR reads were re-called with MiXCR into one record per CDR3 protein. The top ten hold around 30% of the sample, which has 110,000 or so distinct CDR3 sequences, about a third seen once. The specimen sequenced was blood, either unsorted or a sorted T cell fraction (not recorded which). The receptors here all came from a human donor who was either an allogeneic HSCT recipient or a stem cell or donor lymphocyte infusion donor (not recorded which). It is not recorded whose cells these are; they may come from a transplant donor. CDR3s include the opening cysteine and the closing phenylalanine or tryptophan. The D gene is left open where the match is weak. Clone sizes are given selectively: once, few, many, or a class where the clone is expanded.

d_call j_call clone_size v_call cdr3_nt cdr3_aa
- TRBJ2-1 many TRBV2 TGTGCCAGCAGTGTTGGGGGACTTTACAATGAGCAGTTCTTC CASSVGGLYNEQFF
TRBD1 TRBJ2-1 - TRBV25-1 TGTGCCAGCACGTGGACAGGGGGGTTGCTCTTC CASTWTGGLLF
TRBD1 TRBJ2-2 - TRBV6-2/TRBV6-3 TGTGCCATTCTTAGGGCCGGGACAGGGCCCGGGGAGCTGTTTTTT CAILRAGTGPGELFF
- TRBJ1-5 few TRBV29-1 TGCAGCGTTAGGACAGATAGCAATCAGCCCCAGCATTTT CSVRTDSNQPQHF
- TRBJ2-1 - TRBV20-1 TGCAGTGCACCTCTAGCAATCCCCTACAATGAGCAGTTCTTC CSAPLAIPYNEQFF
TRBD1 TRBJ1-1 few TRBV20-1 TGCAGTGCGGTCAGGGGGAGCACTGAAGCTTTCTTT CSAVRGSTEAFF
TRBD2 TRBJ2-7 few TRBV20-1 TGCAGTGCTGGGACTGGGACTAGCGGTAATCGTCTTTCCTACGAGCAGTACTTC CSAGTGTSGNRLSYEQYF
TRBD1 TRBJ1-2 - TRBV20-1 TGCAGTGCTATGGACAGGGAGGCGATGTTCTATGGCTACACCTTC CSAMDREAMFYGYTF
TRBD1 TRBJ2-1 few TRBV7-2 TGTGCCAGCAGCTTAGAGACAGGGTACAATGAGCAGTTCTTC CASSLETGYNEQFF
- TRBJ2-5 - TRBV27 TGTGCCACCTCCCCGCAGGCTAATTATCAAGAGACCCAGTACTTC CATSPQANYQETQYF
- TRBJ1-1 - TRBV12-3/TRBV12-4 TGTGCCAGCAGTTTAGTATCGGGGATGAACACTGAAGCTTTCTTT CASSLVSGMNTEAFF
TRBD1 TRBJ1-6 - TRBV7-9 TGTGCCAGCAGCCGAGCCCGGGGGACAGATAATTCACCCCTCCACTTT CASSRARGTDNSPLHF
- TRBJ2-1 - TRBV21-1 TGTGCCAGCAGCAAAGGACCGGGAGGAAGCGGTGAGCAGTTCTTC CASSKGPGGSGEQFF
- TRBJ1-5 - TRBV19 TGTGCCAGTAGTATAGGCAGGATCAATCAGCCCCAGCATTTT CASSIGRINQPQHF
- TRBJ1-2 few TRBV5-1 TGCGCCAGCAGCTTGGTGGGAGCTAACTATGGCTACACCTTC CASSLVGANYGYTF
- TRBJ2-1 - TRBV20-1 TGCAGTGCTAGATCCACAGTGGCTGAGCAGTTCTTC CSARSTVAEQFF
TRBD2 TRBJ2-1 - TRBV7-2 TGTGCCAGCAGCTTAGGGGCCCCGGGACTAGCGGCCAATGAGCAGTTCTTC CASSLGAPGLAANEQFF
TRBD1 TRBJ2-7 few TRBV12-3/TRBV12-4 TGTGCCAGCAGCATCCGGGACAGGAACGACGAGCAGTACTTC CASSIRDRNDEQYF
- TRBJ1-2 - TRBV11-2 TGTGCCAGCAGTACAAAACAGGGCGACTATGGCTACACCTTC CASSTKQGDYGYTF
- TRBJ2-7 - TRBV28 TGTGCCAGCGGGAGCTCCTACGAGCAGTACTTC CASGSSYEQYF
- TRBJ1-1 few TRBV4-2 TGTGCCAGCAGCCCCCAAGAGGGAGGGACTGAAGCTTTCTTT CASSPQEGGTEAFF
- TRBJ2-7 - TRBV18 TGTGCCAGCTCCCACCAACCCCCTACAGGGAGGGGCGAGCAGTACTTC CASSHQPPTGRGEQYF
- TRBJ2-1 - TRBV28 TGTGCCAGCAGTTTATTCGGTCGATTAAACTACAATGAGCAGTTCTTC CASSLFGRLNYNEQFF
- TRBJ2-7 - TRBV29-1 TGCAGCGTTGCCATCGGGACGCTGGCCTACGAGCAGTACTTC CSVAIGTLAYEQYF
TRBD2 TRBJ2-1 - TRBV4-3 TGCGCCAGCAGCCAAGATGGGATCAGCGGGAGGGGCGATGAGCAGTTCTTC CASSQDGISGRGDEQFF
- TRBJ2-1 - TRBV7-2 TGTGCCAGCAGCCAAAGGGACTGGGAGAATGAGCAGTTCTTC CASSQRDWENEQFF
- TRBJ2-7 - TRBV9 TGTGCCAGCAGCGTAGCTGGACAGTCCTTTGAGGAGCAGTACTTC CASSVAGQSFEEQYF
- TRBJ2-5 - TRBV6-5 TGTGCCAGCAAAGCTACCGCGGGATCCTTGGAGACCCAGTACTTC CASKATAGSLETQYF
- TRBJ2-5 - TRBV11-1 TGTGCCAGCAGCGGAATCGGAGCAGGACAAGAGACCCAGTACTTC CASSGIGAGQETQYF
TRBD1 TRBJ1-2 - TRBV7-2 TGTGCCAGCAGCATTCCAGGACAGGACTATGGCTACACCTTC CASSIPGQDYGYTF
- TRBJ1-2 - TRBV15 TGTGTCACCAGCGACACAGAACGGGGCTACACCTTC CVTSDTERGYTF
- TRBJ2-4 - TRBV29-1 TGCAGCGTTCTCCCTGGGGGCAGGGGGGGCATTCAGTACTTC CSVLPGGRGGIQYF
- TRBJ1-6 - TRBV20-1 TGCAGTGCTCAAGGGGTGCGGGCCGAGCATTCACCCCTCCACTTT CSAQGVRAEHSPLHF
TRBD1 TRBJ1-6 - TRBV20-1 TGCAGTGTCGGACAGGGAGATAATTCACCCCTCCACTTT CSVGQGDNSPLHF
TRBD2 TRBJ2-5 - TRBV6-1 TGTGCCAGCTGTGAAGTCCCAGCGGGGGAGGGAGAGACCCAGTACTTC CASCEVPAGEGETQYF
- TRBJ2-5 - TRBV29-1 TGCAGCGTTGAGTATAGGAGAGAGACCCAGTACTTC CSVEYRRETQYF
- TRBJ1-6 - TRBV20-1 TGCAGTGCTAGAGATGGCGGGCAGGGGAACTCACCCCTCCACTTT CSARDGGQGNSPLHF
- TRBJ1-1 few TRBV10-3 TGTGCCATCAGTAAACAGGGATCGGACACTGAAGCTTTCTTT CAISKQGSDTEAFF
TRBD1 TRBJ1-4 few TRBV4-3 TGCGCCAGCAGCCAAGATCCCCACAGGGGCAGAGGTGAAAAACTGTTTTTT CASSQDPHRGRGEKLFF
- TRBJ2-5 - TRBV6-6 TGTGCCAGCACTCCCAGACAGGACCAAGAGATCCAGTACTTC CASTPRQDQEIQYF
- TRBJ1-3 - TRBV12-3/TRBV12-4 TGTGCCAGCAGCCACCCCACGGAGGCTCCTGGAAACACCATATATTTT CASSHPTEAPGNTIYF
- TRBJ1-6 - TRBV5-5 TGTGCCAGCAGCAATCAGGGTGCCGTTAATAATTCACCCCTCCACTTT CASSNQGAVNNSPLHF
TRBD1 TRBJ1-1 few TRBV7-6 TGTGCCAGCAGCCCCTGGACAGGGGGGAACACTGAAGCTTTCTTT CASSPWTGGNTEAFF
- TRBJ1-2 few TRBV20-1 TGCAGTGCTCCTTCCGGGCCCGATGGCTACACCTTC CSAPSGPDGYTF
- TRBJ2-5 - TRBV5-1 TGCGCCAGCAGCTTAACACTAGAGACCCAGTACTTC CASSLTLETQYF